Following are 23 T cell receptor beta chains from one sample sequenced in a study of T-cell memory formation after mild COVID-19. A single record per CDR3 protein comes from TCRdb applying MiXCR to the 5' RACE reads. The data contain 350,000 to 500,000 distinct CDR3 sequences, around 18% of them singletons. Specimen: PBMCs or a T cell subset sorted from them (not recorded which). These receptors were obtained from an adult woman who had mild COVID-19 (a few samples of this study predate the infection). Cell type and time point are not known.

This clonotype showed up just a few times. V usage is TRBV12-3 or TRBV12-4 and J usage is TRBJ1-3; unclear D gene. The V and J ends lost 1 base and 4 bases respectively, with 14 bases between them. This CDR3 has 16 residues. For the CDR3, the DNA is TGTGCCAGCAGTTTAGGGAGGCGTATCGGAGGAAACACCATATATTTT. Its protein product is CASSLGRRIGGNTIYF.

This clonotype has a handful of counts. The CDR3 loop reads CASRTGTLSYEQYF. The CDR3 DNA is TGTGCCAGCAGAACCGGGACCCTATCCTACGAGCAGTACTTC. This sequence joins TRBV11-2 and TRBJ2-7; D might be TRBD1 or TRBD2, each matching 5 bases. V gave up 6 bases and J gave up 1 base, with 13 bases separating them. This CDR3 region has 14 residues. Germline V lookup: CDR1 SGHAT, CDR2 FQNNGV.

This clonotype has a handful of counts. This rearrangement joins TRBV18 to TRBJ2-5, with D tentatively TRBD2 (6 bases). The germline gives CDR1 KGHSH, CDR2 LQKENI. V lost 2 bases and J lost 5, with 15 bases in between. The CDR3 runs 15 residues. The CDR3 reads CASSPTDLARETQYF. CDR3 nucleotides: TGTGCCAGCTCACCAACGGACCTAGCGAGGGAGACCCAGTACTTC.

The chain carries TRBV7-8 and TRBJ1-2; TRBD1 matches 9 bases. V lost 11 bases, J lost 7 bases, and 8 bases stayed unmatched. The CDR3 runs to 12 residues. Germline values: CDR1 SGHVS, CDR2 FQNEAQ. The CDR3 bases are TGTGCCCTCGGGGGACAGGGATCTGGCTACACCTTC. Translated, it gives CALGGQGSGYTF.

This clonotype was seen repeatedly, ten times or more. This chain links TRBV6-6 with TRBJ2-1, with D uncertain. Trimming shortened V by 10 bases and J by 0 bases, and 19 bases separated the two germline ends. This CDR3 contains 16 residues. The germline V gene has CDR1 MNHNY and CDR2 SVGAGI (reference sequence). The CDR3 DNA sequence: TGTGCCACCCTAGGCGTCCAGGTTAGCTCCTACAATGAGCAGTTCTTC. Translated, it gives CATLGVQVSSYNEQFF.

The chain couples TRBV19 to TRBJ1-2; no reliable D call. The germline V and J ends were trimmed by 5 bases and 4 bases, with 14 bases remaining between them. This CDR3 comprises 14 residues. The V gene's germline CDR1 is LNHDA and CDR2 SQIVND (reference sequence). The CDR3 DNA reads TGTGCCAGTAGTCTCCAACGGAGCCCCTATGGCTACACCTTC. Translated: CASSLQRSPYGYTF.

V usage is TRBV7-2 and J usage is TRBJ2-7; 9 nucleotides match TRBD1. Germline lookup yields CDR1 SGHTA and CDR2 FQGNSA. The CDR3 runs 13 residues. The J segment lost 11 bases and the V segment lost 3 bases, leaving 8 bases of the junction unmatched. CDR3 DNA: TGTGCCAGCAGCTTTGGGACCCGGGACAGGGAGTACTTC. Protein product: CASSFGTRDREYF.

The genes are TRBV7-6 and TRBJ2-5; 16 bases match TRBD2. Trimming cost V 4 bases and J 6 bases; bases outside gene matches: 20. This CDR3 contains 21 residues. Germline CDR1 SGHVS, CDR2 FNYEAQ. CDR3 coding DNA: TGTGCCAGCAGCTATGGGACTAGCGGGAGGGCCTTTCAGAGGTCCGAACAGACCCAGTACTTC. It is translated as CASSYGTSGRAFQRSEQTQYF. Complete variable domain (other parts from reference TRBV7-6 and TRBJ2-5): GAGVSQSPRYKVTKRGQDVALRCDPISGHVSLYWYRQALGQGPEFLTYFNYEAQQDKSGLPNDRFSAERPEGSISTLTIQRTEQRDSAMYRCASSYGTSGRAFQRSEQTQYFGPGTRLLVL.

The J gene is TRBJ2-1, the V gene TRBV7-2, with TRBD2 matching over 10 bases. Per the germline V gene, CDR1 is SGHTA and CDR2 is FQGNSA. The CDR3 extends over 16 amino acids. V was pared by 1 base and J by 9 bases, with 9 bases of the junction left unmatched. CDR3 sequence reads: CASSLGRGLARGEQFF. The DNA of the CDR3 is TGTGCCAGCAGCTTAGGCCGGGGACTAGCGCGAGGTGAGCAGTTCTTC.

In this sample, this clonotype turned up a few times. The V and J genes are TRBV7-6 and TRBJ2-5; possibly TRBD1 for D (5 bases). Trimming took 5 bases from V and 1 from J, leaving 14 bases between them. Germline values: CDR1 SGHVS, CDR2 FNYEAQ. The length of the CDR3 is 15 residues. The CDR3 DNA sequence: TGTGCCAGCAGCACCCCTACAGGTGGCCAAGAGACCCAGTACTTC. Its translation is CASSTPTGGQETQYF.

CDR3 sequence: CASSLALGLAGGPVTGELFF. CDR3 DNA sequence: TGCGCCAGCAGCTTGGCCCTCGGGCTAGCGGGAGGGCCTGTGACCGGGGAGCTGTTTTTT. The rearrangement joins TRBV5-1 to TRBJ2-2, with TRBD2 matching 12 bases. Germline-derived CDR1 and CDR2 are SGHRS and YFSETQ. V lost 0 bases and J lost 5; bases outside the gene matches: 14. CDR3 length: 20 residues.

This chain links TRBV12-3 or TRBV12-4 with TRBJ2-5, with 9 nucleotides matching TRBD2. This CDR3 is built from 17 residues. V trimming: 1 base; J trimming: 3 bases; junction bases outside the gene matches: 9. The CDR3 sequence is CASSLGRAAGGEETQYF. For the CDR3, the DNA is TGTGCCAGCAGTTTAGGCCGGGCAGCGGGGGGAGAAGAGACCCAGTACTTC.

This clonotype was seen more than once but under ten times. The chain recombines TRBV12-3 or TRBV12-4 with TRBJ2-2; D ambiguous. This CDR3 is 12 amino acids long. The V and J ends lost 2 bases and 7 bases respectively, with 5 bases between them. The CDR3 loop is CASSLLIGELFF. DNA of the CDR3: TGTGCCAGCAGTTTACTAATCGGGGAGCTGTTTTTT.

This chain links TRBV5-1 with TRBJ2-1; the match to TRBD2 covers 9 bases. Germline CDR1 and CDR2: SGHRS and YFSETQ. This CDR3 contains 17 residues. With V trimmed by 4 bases and J by 2 bases, 10 bases remained unmatched. The CDR3 DNA reads TGCGCCAGCAGCGCGGGGGGGCCGGTAACTACCTACAATGAGCAGTTCTTC. Translating gives CASSAGGPVTTYNEQFF.

This clonotype was counted a few times. The chain links TRBV12-3 or TRBV12-4 to TRBJ1-1; a weak D match, TRBD1 (5 bases). The CDR3 loop spans 13 amino acids. V lost 2 bases, J lost 6 bases, and 10 bases lay in between. The CDR3 coding sequence is TGTGCCAGCAGTTTATCGTGGGGGGCTGAAGCTTTCTTT. The encoded protein is CASSLSWGAEAFF.

The V and J genes are TRBV10-3 and TRBJ2-3; no definite D call. This CDR3 has 11 residues. V lost 4 bases, J lost 6 bases, and 5 bases lay in between. The germline gives CDR1 ENHRY, CDR2 SYGVKD. CDR3 amino acids: CAISGRDTQYF. Written as DNA, the CDR3 is TGTGCCATCAGTGGACGGGATACGCAGTATTTT.

This clonotype was observed a handful of times. V is TRBV15 and J is TRBJ1-6; D remains ambiguous. The germline gives CDR1 LNHNV, CDR2 YYDKDF (reference sequence). The CDR3 has 14 residues. V lost 1 base to trimming and J lost 8 bases, with 9 bases between them. CDR3 DNA sequence: TGTGCCACCAGCAGAGTCACCGGGGATTCACCCCTCCACTTT. Translating it yields CATSRVTGDSPLHF.

This clonotype was counted a few times. The chain combines TRBV7-6 with TRBJ2-1, with D possibly matching TRBD2 (5 bases). V was pared by 5 bases and J by 8 bases, with 7 bases between. The germline gives CDR1 SGHVS, CDR2 FNYEAQ. The length of the CDR3 is 11 residues. This chain's CDR3 is CASSAGDEQFF. The CDR3, as DNA: TGTGCCAGCAGCGCGGGTGATGAGCAGTTCTTC.

This sequence joins TRBV5-1 and TRBJ1-1; D is ambiguous. CDR1 SGHRS and CDR2 YFSETQ come from the germline V gene. The germline V and J ends were trimmed by 0 bases and 0 bases, with 12 bases remaining between them. The CDR3 contains 16 residues. The CDR3 DNA is TGCGCCAGCAGCTTGGAGCAGCTCTCAATGAACACTGAAGCTTTCTTT. This encodes CASSLEQLSMNTEAFF.

This clonotype was seen more than once but under ten times. The rearrangement uses TRBV11-2 and TRBJ2-2, with 8 positions matching TRBD1. This CDR3 spans 15 amino acids. The V and J ends lost 5 bases and 7 bases, in that order; junction bases with no gene match: 9. CDR1 and CDR2 (germline): SGHAT, FQNNGV. CDR3 DNA: TGTGCCAGCAGCCTTTCAGGGGGCGCGGGCGGGGAGCTGTTTTTT. Translation: CASSLSGGAGGELFF.

The chain recombines TRBV12-3 or TRBV12-4 with TRBJ2-3; the match to TRBD1 covers 8 bases. The CDR3 consists of 15 residues. V gave up 6 bases and J gave up 4 bases; unmatched junction bases: 9. The CDR3 nucleotides are TGTGCCAGCAGATCCCGGGACAGGTCACCAGATACGCAGTATTTT. Translating gives CASRSRDRSPDTQYF.

This clonotype was counted between two and nine times. CDR3 DNA: TGTGCCAGCAGTGACGGCACGACAAACACTGAAGCTTTCTTT. Translating it yields CASSDGTTNTEAFF. The rearrangement uses TRBV6-1 and TRBJ1-1; the D is unclear. Per germline, CDR1 MNHNS and CDR2 SASEGT. This CDR3 comprises 14 residues. V dropped 3 bases and J dropped 2 bases, with 10 bases sitting between them.

The chain is built from TRBV9 and TRBJ2-4; 8 nucleotides agree with TRBD1. The CDR3 extends over 18 amino acids. Germline lookup yields CDR1 SGDLS and CDR2 YYNGEE. Trimming took 0 bases from V and 0 from J; bases not matched to a gene: 8. The CDR3 here is CASSVGDRSYLAKNIQYF. The CDR3 DNA is TGTGCCAGCAGCGTAGGGGACAGGAGCTACCTAGCCAAAAACATTCAGTACTTC.